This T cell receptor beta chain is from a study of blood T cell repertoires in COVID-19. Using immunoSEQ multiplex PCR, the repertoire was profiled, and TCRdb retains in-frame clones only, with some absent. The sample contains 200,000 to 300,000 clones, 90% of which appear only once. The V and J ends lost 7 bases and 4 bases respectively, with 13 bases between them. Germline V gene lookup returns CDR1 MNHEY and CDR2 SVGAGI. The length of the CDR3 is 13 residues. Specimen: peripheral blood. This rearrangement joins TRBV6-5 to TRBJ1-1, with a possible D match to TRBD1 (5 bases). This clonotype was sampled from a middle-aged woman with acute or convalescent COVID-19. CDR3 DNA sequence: TGTGCCAGCACCCAGGGAGGGGCCACTGAAGCTTTCTTT. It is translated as CASTQGGATEAFF.